Each of the 24 T cell receptor beta chains below was sequenced from the same sample in a study of T cell responses to AZD1222 COVID-19 vaccine (dated by TCRdb to about 2021). Receptors were amplified or captured by the immunoSEQ multiplex PCR assay. TCRdb took this table from immuneACCESS and kept in-frame rearrangements with V and J called. Such tables lack part of the clones; where checked against another copy, unresolved V genes explain under half of the gap, and the rest is unexplained. The table for this sample lists some 150,000 clones; around four fifths of them were counted only once. The ten biggest clones cover 4.1% of the sample. The time point label for this specimen denotes: baseline before first vaccination. The treatment or condition label for this specimen denotes: meningococcal conjugate vaccine given as trial control. The sample consisted of peripheral blood, taken on day 0 of MenACWY control vaccination. Receptor source: an adult in good health.

V usage is TRBV6-5 and J usage is TRBJ1-1; TRBD1 matches at 7 bases. Per the germline V gene, CDR1 is MNHEY and CDR2 is SVGAGI. V was clipped by 6 bases and J by 1 base; unmatched bases: 5. The CDR3 extends over 14 amino acids. Written as DNA, the CDR3 is TGTGCCAGCAGGCGACAGGGCACGAACACTGAAGCTTTCTTT. Residues: CASRRQGTNTEAFF.

This clone was found a few times. This sequence joins TRBV5-4 and TRBJ2-2; no clear D. V lost 4 bases and J 6 bases, leaving 10 bases between the germline ends. Germline V lookup: CDR1 SGHNT, CDR2 YYREEE (reference sequence). This CDR3 has 13 residues. For the CDR3, the DNA is TGTGCCAGCAGCCCAAGGTCGGCCGGGGAGCTGTTTTTT. The encoded protein is CASSPRSAGELFF.

This clone was seen a few times. The chain carries TRBV28 and TRBJ1-4; the match to TRBD1 covers 8 bases. CDR3 length: 14 amino acids. With V trimmed by 6 bases and J by 7 bases, 7 bases remained unmatched. Germline V CDR1 and CDR2: MDHEN, SYDVKM. The CDR3, as DNA: TGTGCCAGCAGAGACAGGGGAGTGGGTGAAAAACTGTTTTTT. Translation: CASRDRGVGEKLFF. Based on the CDR3 plus reference TRBV28 and TRBJ1-4, the full variable domain is DVKVTQSSRYLVKRTGEKVFLECVQDMDHENMFWYRQDPGLGLRLIYFSYDVKMKEKGDIPEGYSVSREKKERFSLILESASTNQTSMYLCASRDRGVGEKLFFGSGTQLSVL.

CDR3 loop: CASRLALWGTEAFF. The CDR3 region has the DNA TGTGCAAGTCGCTTAGCGCTATGGGGCACTGAAGCTTTCTTT. The chain joins TRBV12-2 to TRBJ1-1. TRBV12-2 has pseudogene status. This CDR3 has 14 amino acids.

This rearrangement joins TRBV5-6 to TRBJ1-2; D is unresolved. Germline loops: CDR1 SGHDT, CDR2 YYEEEE. The CDR3 has 10 amino acids. V was pared by 4 bases and J by 13 bases, with 11 bases between. The CDR3 DNA sequence: TGTGCCAGCAGCCCCCCCGGCGGCACCTTC. Translating it yields CASSPPGGTF.

This chain uses TRBV11-2 with TRBJ2-7; D may be TRBD1 or TRBD2 (5 bases each). CDR1 SGHAT and CDR2 FQNNGV come from the germline V gene. V shed 5 bases and J shed 1 base, with 18 bases lying between them. The CDR3 is 16 residues long. CDR3: CASSLTGTVDSYEQYF. CDR3 nucleotide sequence: TGTGCCAGCAGCCTTACCGGGACGGTTGATTCCTACGAGCAGTACTTC.

This clone was observed once. The chain recombines TRBV5-1 with TRBJ2-7; D might be TRBD2 (6 bases). This CDR3 spans 15 amino acids. Per the germline V gene, CDR1 is SGHRS and CDR2 is YFSETQ. The V and J ends lost 0 bases and 0 bases respectively, with 10 bases between them. Here the CDR3 reads CASSLVGGSSYEQYF. The DNA of the CDR3 is TGCGCCAGCAGCTTGGTTGGGGGGAGCTCCTACGAGCAGTACTTC.

This rearrangement joins TRBV24-1 to TRBJ2-2, with a possible D match to TRBD2 (5 bases). CDR1 is KGHDR, CDR2 SFDVKD, per germline. V lost 3 bases and J 5 bases, leaving 12 bases between the germline ends. CDR3 size: 15 residues. The CDR3 loop is CATSDPRTSTGELFF. In DNA, the CDR3 is TGTGCCACCAGTGATCCGCGGACTTCGACCGGGGAGCTGTTTTTT.

The genes are TRBV3-1 (or the pseudogene TRBV3-2) and TRBJ1-2; D may be TRBD1 (5 bases). Trimming left V 3 bases short and J 4 bases short, with 18 bases between. The CDR3 is made up of 16 amino acids. CDR1 and CDR2 (germline): LGHDT, YNNKEL (reference sequence). CDR3 region: CASSQAGTREGYGYTF. CDR3 sequence (DNA): TGTGCCAGCAGCCAGGCCGGGACCCGGGAGGGCTATGGCTACACCTTC.

This chain links TRBV29-1 with TRBJ2-1; D perhaps matches TRBD2 (5 bases). CDR1 and CDR2 (germline): SQVTM, ANQGSEA. The germline V and J ends were trimmed by 5 bases and 7 bases, with 15 bases remaining between them. CDR3 length: 13 residues. CDR3 amino acids: CSVRAAEKNEQFF. In DNA, the CDR3 is TGCAGCGTTCGAGCGGCAGAAAAAAATGAGCAGTTCTTC.

This clone was recorded only once. This chain links TRBV2 with TRBJ1-1; D is perhaps TRBD1 (5 bases). The CDR3 is 14 residues long. Germline V CDR1 and CDR2: SNHLY, FYNNEI. Trimming removed 7 bases from V and 0 bases from J, with 12 bases in between. The CDR3 DNA is TGTGCCAGCAACCCCCGACAGATGAACACTGAAGCTTTCTTT. As protein: CASNPRQMNTEAFF.

This clone was seen only a few times. V and J are TRBV18 and TRBJ1-3; D is ambiguous. This CDR3 region has 16 residues. CDR1 KGHSH and CDR2 LQKENI come from the germline V gene. V gave up 3 bases and J gave up 0 bases, with 12 bases separating them. CDR3 in DNA: TGTGCCAGCTCACCGGGGTGGGGAAGCTCTGGAAACACCATATATTTT. As protein: CASSPGWGSSGNTIYF.

This clone has only one observation. The V and J genes are TRBV14 and TRBJ1-5, with a tentative D call TRBD1 (6 bases). Germline values: CDR1 SGHDN, CDR2 FVKESK. Trimming shortened V by 1 base and J by 7 bases, and 11 bases separated the two germline ends. The CDR3 loop spans 14 amino acids. CDR3 bases: TGTGCCAGCAGCCAAGGGGGGGCGGGACAGCCCCAGCATTTT. Its protein is CASSQGGAGQPQHF.

V gene TRBV19 combines with J gene TRBJ1-1, with D tentatively TRBD1 (5 bases). Germline loops: CDR1 LNHDA, CDR2 SQIVND (reference sequence). The CDR3 loop spans 12 amino acids. Trimming pared 7 bases from V and 5 bases from J, leaving 11 bases between. CDR3 in DNA: TGTGCCAGTAATGGGTGGGGGACTGAAGCTTTCTTT. It is translated as CASNGWGTEAFF.

The table lists this clone with a few counts. The chain carries TRBV29-1 and TRBJ1-2; 8 bases line up with TRBD1. From germline, CDR1 is SQVTM and CDR2 ANQGSEA. The CDR3 has 15 amino acids. V dropped 6 bases and J dropped 1; count of bases not matched to a gene: 10. The CDR3 protein is CSVLPATGGNYGYTF. CDR3 in DNA: TGCAGCGTCCTTCCCGCTACAGGGGGTAACTATGGCTACACCTTC. Drawing the rest from reference TRBV29-1 and TRBJ1-2, the complete variable domain is SAVISQKPSRDICQRGTSLTIQCQVDSQVTMMFWYRQQPGQSLTLIATANQGSEATYESGFVIDKFPISRPNLTFSTLTVSNMSPEDSSIYLCSVLPATGGNYGYTFGSGTRLTVV.

The genes are TRBV10-3 and TRBJ1-1; possibly TRBD1 for D (6 bases). There are 13 residues in the CDR3. V was pared by 10 bases and J by 7 bases, with 19 bases between. Germline loops: CDR1 ENHRY, CDR2 SYGVKD. CDR3 in DNA: TGTGCCACGAAGAGAGGGGGAGGCCTTGAAGCTTTCTTT. Its translation: CATKRGGGLEAFF.

The chain employs TRBV24-1 and TRBJ2-3, with 8 bases identical to TRBD2. This CDR3 has 14 residues. Germline CDR1 KGHDR, CDR2 SFDVKD. Germline trimming cut 5 bases from V and 5 bases from J; bases unmatched to any gene: 5. Written as DNA, the CDR3 is TGTGCCACCAGTGCCGGGGGGGCCAAAGATACGCAGTATTTT. This codes for CATSAGGAKDTQYF.

V usage is TRBV25-1 and J usage is TRBJ1-1, with D possibly TRBD1 on 5 matching bases. Germline V gene data show CDR1 as MGHDK and CDR2 as SYGVNS. V was trimmed by 4 bases and J by 1 base, leaving 7 bases between them. This CDR3 has 13 amino acids. This CDR3 reads CASSVTGNTEAFF. CDR3 bases: TGTGCCAGCAGTGTAACAGGGAACACTGAAGCTTTCTTT.

The rearrangement links TRBV29-1 to TRBJ2-1, with 7 positions matching TRBD2. The CDR3 has 15 amino acids. The junction had 13 bases not matched to a gene; V was cut back by 3 bases and J by 8 bases. Germline V lookup: CDR1 SQVTM, CDR2 ANQGSEA. The CDR3, as DNA: TGCAGCGTTGATATAGGAGCGGGGAGGTTCCATGAGCAGTTCTTC. Protein product: CSVDIGAGRFHEQFF.

The V and J genes are TRBV6-1 and TRBJ2-1; TRBD2 aligns across 10 bases. The CDR3 spans 15 residues. CDR1 MNHNS and CDR2 SASEGT come from the germline V gene. Germline trimming cut 0 bases from V and 4 bases from J; bases unmatched to any gene: 0. The CDR3 region is CASSEAAGGYNEQFF. The DNA of the CDR3 is TGTGCCAGCAGTGAAGCAGCGGGGGGGTACAATGAGCAGTTCTTC.

This rearrangement joins TRBV6-5 to TRBJ2-5; D is perhaps TRBD1 (5 bases). The CDR3 is 15 amino acids. V lost 4 bases to trimming and J lost 2 bases, with 14 bases between them. Germline V gene data show CDR1 as MNHEY and CDR2 as SVGAGI. CDR3 bases: TGTGCCAGCAGTTTCCTACGGACACAACAAGAGACCCAGTACTTC. Translating gives CASSFLRTQQETQYF.

In the case of this clone: The same CDR3 also results from other DNA sequences found in this sample. The rearrangement uses TRBV27 and TRBJ1-6; no definite D call. Trimming removed 2 bases from V and 6 bases from J, with 8 bases in between. In germline, CDR1 is MNHEY, CDR2 SMNVEV (reference sequence). This CDR3 has 14 amino acids. DNA for the CDR3: TGTGCCAGCAGTTTAAGGACGGGTAATTCACCCCTCCACTTT. Translated, it gives CASSLRTGNSPLHF.

J is TRBJ2-1 and V is TRBV19; 8 nucleotides align to TRBD2. The CDR3 has 14 amino acids. V lost 5 bases to trimming and J lost 2 bases; unmatched junction nucleotides: 2. CDR1 and CDR2 (germline): LNHDA, SQIVND (reference sequence). The CDR3 protein is CASSELAAYNEQFF. The CDR3 nucleotides read TGTGCCAGTAGTGAACTAGCGGCCTACAATGAGCAGTTCTTC.

The chain carries TRBV28 and TRBJ2-5; the D call may be TRBD1 or TRBD2 (5 bases each). This CDR3 is 14 amino acids long. V lost 2 bases to trimming and J lost 1 base, with 8 bases between them. CDR1 and CDR2 from the germline V gene are MDHEN and SYDVKM. CDR3 residues: CASSLVGTQETQYF. The DNA for the CDR3 is TGTGCCAGCAGTTTAGTTGGGACCCAAGAGACCCAGTACTTC.